This T cell receptor (beta chain) was retrieved from a study of CD4 and CD8 cells across lung adenocarcinoma regions. Donors had localized lung adenocarcinoma, a non-small cell lung cancer. Germline-derived CDR1 and CDR2 are MNHNY and SVGAGI (reference sequence). Losses at the gene ends were 7 bases for V and 4 bases for J; bases not matched to a gene: 5. This CDR3 is built from 14 residues. Using its own MiXCR run on the PCR reads, TCRdb lists one record per CDR3 protein. The sample includes approximately 8,800 distinct CDR3 sequences, roughly 54% of them seen just once. This clonotype rates as large.

The V and J genes are TRBV6-6 and TRBJ2-7; 12 nucleotides align to TRBD1. Sequencing was carried out using CD8+ T cells from the center of a lung tumor. The clonotype comes from a female donor with lung adenocarcinoma. The CD4 and CD8 labels of this study may be unreliable. Here the CDR3 reads CASNRDRGRYEQYF. CDR3 coding DNA: TGTGCCAGCAACCGGGACAGGGGGCGTTACGAGCAGTACTTC.